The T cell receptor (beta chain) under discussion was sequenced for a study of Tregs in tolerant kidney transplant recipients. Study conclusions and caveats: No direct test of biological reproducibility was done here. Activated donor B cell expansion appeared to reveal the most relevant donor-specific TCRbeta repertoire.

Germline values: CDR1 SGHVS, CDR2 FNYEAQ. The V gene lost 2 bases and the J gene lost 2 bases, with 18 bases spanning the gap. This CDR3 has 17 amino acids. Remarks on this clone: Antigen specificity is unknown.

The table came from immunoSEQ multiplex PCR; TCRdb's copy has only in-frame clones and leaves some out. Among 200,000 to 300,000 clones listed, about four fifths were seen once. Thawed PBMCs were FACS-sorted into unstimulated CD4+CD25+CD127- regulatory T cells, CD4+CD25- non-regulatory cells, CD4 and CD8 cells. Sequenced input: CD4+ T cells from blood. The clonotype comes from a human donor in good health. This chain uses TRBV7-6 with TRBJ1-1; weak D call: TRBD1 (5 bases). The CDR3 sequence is CASSLMGGPRGNTEAFF. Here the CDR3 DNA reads TGTGCCAGCAGCTTAATGGGCGGGCCGAGGGGAAACACTGAAGCTTTCTTT.